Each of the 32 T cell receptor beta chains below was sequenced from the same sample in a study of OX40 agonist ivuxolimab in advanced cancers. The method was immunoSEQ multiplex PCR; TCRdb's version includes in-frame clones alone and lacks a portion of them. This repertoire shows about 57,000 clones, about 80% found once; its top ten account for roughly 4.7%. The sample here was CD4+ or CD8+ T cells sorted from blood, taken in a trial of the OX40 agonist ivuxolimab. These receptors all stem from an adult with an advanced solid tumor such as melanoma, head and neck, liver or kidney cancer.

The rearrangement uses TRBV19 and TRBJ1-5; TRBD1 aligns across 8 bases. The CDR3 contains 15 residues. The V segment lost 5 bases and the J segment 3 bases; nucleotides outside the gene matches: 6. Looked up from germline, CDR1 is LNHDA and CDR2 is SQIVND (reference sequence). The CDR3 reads CASSSDRALNQPQHF. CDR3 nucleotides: TGTGCCAGTAGTTCGGACAGGGCCCTCAATCAGCCCCAGCATTTT.

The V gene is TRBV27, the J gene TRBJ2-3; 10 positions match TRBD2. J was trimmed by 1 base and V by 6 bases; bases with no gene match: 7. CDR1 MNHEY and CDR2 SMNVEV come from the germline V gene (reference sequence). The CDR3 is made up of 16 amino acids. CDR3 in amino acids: CASSPRGLAGTDTQYF. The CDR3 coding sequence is TGTGCCAGCAGCCCCCGAGGACTAGCGGGCACAGATACGCAGTATTTT.

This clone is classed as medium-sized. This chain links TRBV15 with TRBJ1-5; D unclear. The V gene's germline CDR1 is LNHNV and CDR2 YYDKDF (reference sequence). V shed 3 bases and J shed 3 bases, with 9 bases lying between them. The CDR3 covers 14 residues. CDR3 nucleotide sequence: TGTGCCACCAGCAGTGAGGGTGTCAATCAGCCCCAGCATTTT. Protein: CATSSEGVNQPQHF.

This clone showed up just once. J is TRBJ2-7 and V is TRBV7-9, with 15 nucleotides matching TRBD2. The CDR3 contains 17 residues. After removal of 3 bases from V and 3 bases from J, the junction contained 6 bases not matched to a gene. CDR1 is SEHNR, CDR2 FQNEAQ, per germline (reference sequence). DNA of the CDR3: TGTGCCAGCAGCTTTGGGACTAGCGGGGGGCCCCGCTACGAGCAGTACTTC. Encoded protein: CASSFGTSGGPRYEQYF.

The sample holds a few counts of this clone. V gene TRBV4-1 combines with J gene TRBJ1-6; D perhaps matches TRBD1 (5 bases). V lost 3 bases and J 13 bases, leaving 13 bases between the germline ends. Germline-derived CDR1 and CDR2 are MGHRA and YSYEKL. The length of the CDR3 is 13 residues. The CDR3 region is CASSQGQGLPLHF. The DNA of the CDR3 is TGCGCCAGCAGCCAGGGTCAGGGATTGCCCCTCCACTTT.

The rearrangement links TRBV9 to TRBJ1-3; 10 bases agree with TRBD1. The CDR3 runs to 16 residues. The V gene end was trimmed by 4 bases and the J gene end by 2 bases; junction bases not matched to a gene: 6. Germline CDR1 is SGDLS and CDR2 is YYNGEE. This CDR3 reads CASSPGQGEPGNTIYF. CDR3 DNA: TGTGCCAGCAGCCCTGGACAGGGGGAGCCTGGAAACACCATATATTTT.

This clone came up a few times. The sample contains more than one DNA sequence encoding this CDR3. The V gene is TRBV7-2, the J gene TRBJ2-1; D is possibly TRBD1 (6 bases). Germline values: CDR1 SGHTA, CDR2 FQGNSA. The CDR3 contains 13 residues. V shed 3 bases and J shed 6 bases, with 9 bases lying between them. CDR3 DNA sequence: TGTGCCAGCAGCTTTGACAGGAGCAATGAGCAGTTCTTC. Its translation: CASSFDRSNEQFF.

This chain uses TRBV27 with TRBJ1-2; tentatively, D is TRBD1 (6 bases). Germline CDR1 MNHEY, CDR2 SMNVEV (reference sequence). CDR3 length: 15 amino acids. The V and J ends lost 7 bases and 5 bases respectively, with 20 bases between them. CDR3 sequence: CASTKSQQGDYGYTF. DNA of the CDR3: TGTGCCAGCACCAAATCTCAACAGGGTGATTATGGCTACACCTTC.

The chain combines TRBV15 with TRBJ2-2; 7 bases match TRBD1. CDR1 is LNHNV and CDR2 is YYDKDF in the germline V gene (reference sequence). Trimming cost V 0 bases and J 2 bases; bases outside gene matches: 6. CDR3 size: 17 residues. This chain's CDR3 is CATSRDLKGANTGELFF. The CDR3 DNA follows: TGTGCCACCAGCAGAGATCTGAAGGGGGCTAACACCGGGGAGCTGTTTTTT.

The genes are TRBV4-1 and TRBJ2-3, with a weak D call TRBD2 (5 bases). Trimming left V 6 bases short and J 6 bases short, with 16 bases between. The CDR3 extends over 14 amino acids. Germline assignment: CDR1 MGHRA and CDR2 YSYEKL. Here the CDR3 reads CASSTPGVSDTQYF. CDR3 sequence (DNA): TGCGCCAGCAGTACTCCCGGGGTTTCGGATACGCAGTATTTT.

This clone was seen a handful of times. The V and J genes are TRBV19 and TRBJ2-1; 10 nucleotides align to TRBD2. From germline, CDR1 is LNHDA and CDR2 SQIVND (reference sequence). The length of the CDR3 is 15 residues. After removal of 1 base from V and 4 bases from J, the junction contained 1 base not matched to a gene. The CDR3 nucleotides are TGTGCCAGTAGTATAGGGGGACTAGCGTACAATGAGCAGTTCTTC. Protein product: CASSIGGLAYNEQFF.

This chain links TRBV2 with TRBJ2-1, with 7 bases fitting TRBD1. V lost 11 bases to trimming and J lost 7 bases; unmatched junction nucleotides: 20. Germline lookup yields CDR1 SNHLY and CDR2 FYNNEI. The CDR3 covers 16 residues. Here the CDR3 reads CACYPLTGQNGNEQFF. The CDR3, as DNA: TGTGCCTGCTACCCCCTGACAGGGCAGAATGGGAATGAGCAGTTCTTC.

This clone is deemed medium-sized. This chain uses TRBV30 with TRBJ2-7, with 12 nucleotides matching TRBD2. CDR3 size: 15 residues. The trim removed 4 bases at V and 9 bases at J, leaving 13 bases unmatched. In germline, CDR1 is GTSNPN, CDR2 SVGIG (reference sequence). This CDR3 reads CAWIASGRADGGQYF. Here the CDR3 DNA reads TGTGCCTGGATTGCTAGCGGGAGGGCCGACGGAGGGCAGTACTTC.

The CDR3, as DNA: TGTGCCAGCAGTGAATATGCTAGCATAGTCGGGGAGCTGTTTTTT. This sequence encodes CASSEYASIVGELFF. The chain combines TRBV2 with TRBJ2-2, with D maybe TRBD2 (5 bases). Germline loops: CDR1 SNHLY, CDR2 FYNNEI. This CDR3 has 15 residues. The V gene lost 2 bases and the J gene lost 7 bases, with 14 bases spanning the gap.

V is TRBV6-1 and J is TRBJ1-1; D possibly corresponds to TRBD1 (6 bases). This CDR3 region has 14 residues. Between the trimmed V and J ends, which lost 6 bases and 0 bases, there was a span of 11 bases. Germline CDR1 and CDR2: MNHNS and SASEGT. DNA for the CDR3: TGTGCCAGCAGGAAGGGACAAATGAACACTGAAGCTTTCTTT. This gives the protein CASRKGQMNTEAFF.

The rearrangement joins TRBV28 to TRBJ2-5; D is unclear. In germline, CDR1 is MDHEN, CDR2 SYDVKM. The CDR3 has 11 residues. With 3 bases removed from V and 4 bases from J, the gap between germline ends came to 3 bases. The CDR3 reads CASSFAETQYF. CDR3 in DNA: TGTGCCAGCAGTTTTGCAGAGACCCAGTACTTC.

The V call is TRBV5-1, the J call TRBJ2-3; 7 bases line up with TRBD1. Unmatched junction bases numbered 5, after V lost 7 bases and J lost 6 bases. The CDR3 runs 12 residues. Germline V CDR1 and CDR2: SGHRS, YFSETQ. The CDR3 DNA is TGCGCCAGCGGCGAACAGGGGGATACGCAGTATTTT. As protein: CASGEQGDTQYF. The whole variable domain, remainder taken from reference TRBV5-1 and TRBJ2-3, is KAGVTQTPRYLIKTRGQQVTLSCSPISGHRSVSWYQQTPGQGLQFLFEYFSETQRNKGNFPGRFSGRQFSNSRSEMNVSTLELGDSALYLCASGEQGDTQYFGPGTRLTVL.

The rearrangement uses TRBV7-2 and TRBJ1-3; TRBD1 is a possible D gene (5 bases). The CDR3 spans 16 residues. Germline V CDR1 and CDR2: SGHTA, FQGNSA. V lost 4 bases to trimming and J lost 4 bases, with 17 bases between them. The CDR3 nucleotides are TGTGCCAGCAGCTCCCCACAGGCACGGAGGGGAAACACCATATATTTT. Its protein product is CASSSPQARRGNTIYF.

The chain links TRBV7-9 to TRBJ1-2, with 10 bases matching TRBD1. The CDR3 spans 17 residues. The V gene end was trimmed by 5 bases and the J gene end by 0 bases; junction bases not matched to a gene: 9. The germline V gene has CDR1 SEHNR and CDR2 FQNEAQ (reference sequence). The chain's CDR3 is CASSLSGQGISNYGYTF. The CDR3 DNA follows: TGTGCCAGCAGCCTCTCGGGACAGGGGATATCTAACTATGGCTACACCTTC.

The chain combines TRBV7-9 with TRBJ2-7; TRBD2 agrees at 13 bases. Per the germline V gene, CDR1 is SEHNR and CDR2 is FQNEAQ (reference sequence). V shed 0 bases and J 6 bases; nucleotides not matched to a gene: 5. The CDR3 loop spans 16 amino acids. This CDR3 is CASSLALAGGAGEQYF. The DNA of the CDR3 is TGTGCCAGCAGCTTAGCACTAGCGGGGGGGGCCGGCGAGCAGTACTTC. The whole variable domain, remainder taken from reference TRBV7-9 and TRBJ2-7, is DTGVSQNPRHKITKRGQNVTFRCDPISEHNRLYWYRQTLGQGPEFLTYFQNEAQLEKSRLLSDRFSAERPKGSFSTLEIQRTEQGDSAMYLCASSLALAGGAGEQYFGPGTRLTVT.

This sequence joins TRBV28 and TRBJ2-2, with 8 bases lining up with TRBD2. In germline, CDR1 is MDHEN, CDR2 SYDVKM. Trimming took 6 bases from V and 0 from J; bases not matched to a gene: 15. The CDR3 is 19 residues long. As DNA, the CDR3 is TGTGCCAGCAGGATACGGACGGGGGCGGGAGGCCCGAACACCGGGGAGCTGTTTTTT. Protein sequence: CASRIRTGAGGPNTGELFF.

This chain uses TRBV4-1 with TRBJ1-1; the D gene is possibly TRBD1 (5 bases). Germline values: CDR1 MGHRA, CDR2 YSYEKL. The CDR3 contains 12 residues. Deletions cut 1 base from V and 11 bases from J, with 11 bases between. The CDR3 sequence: CASSQGGGGAFF. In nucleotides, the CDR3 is TGCGCCAGCAGCCAAGGTGGTGGGGGGGCTTTCTTT.

CDR3 loop: CASSFYSGDNSPLHF. The CDR3 coding sequence is TGTGCCAGCAGTTTCTACTCAGGGGATAATTCACCCCTCCACTTT. V gene TRBV28 combines with J gene TRBJ1-6; a weak D match, TRBD1 (6 bases). CDR1 is MDHEN and CDR2 is SYDVKM in the germline V gene. This CDR3 is 15 amino acids long. Deletions cut 3 bases from V and 5 bases from J, with 11 bases between.

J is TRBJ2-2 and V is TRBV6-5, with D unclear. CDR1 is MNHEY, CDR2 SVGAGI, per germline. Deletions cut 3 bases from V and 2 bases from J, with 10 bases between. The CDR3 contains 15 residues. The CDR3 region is CASSYVSGNTGELFF. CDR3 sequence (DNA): TGTGCCAGCAGTTATGTTAGTGGAAACACCGGGGAGCTGTTTTTT.

The CDR3 loop is CASSLVLAGGLGETQYF. Here the CDR3 DNA reads TGTGCCAGCAGCTTAGTACTAGCGGGAGGGCTCGGGGAGACCCAGTACTTC. The rearrangement joins TRBV7-6 to TRBJ2-5; 13 nucleotides agree with TRBD2. Trimming removed 1 base from V and 5 bases from J; junction bases left unmatched: 7. This CDR3 is built from 17 residues. Germline CDR1 reads SGHVS; CDR2 reads FNYEAQ.

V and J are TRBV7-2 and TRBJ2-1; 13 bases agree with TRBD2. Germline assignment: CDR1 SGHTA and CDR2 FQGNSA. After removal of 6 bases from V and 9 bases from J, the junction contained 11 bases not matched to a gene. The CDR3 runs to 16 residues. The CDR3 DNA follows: TGTGCCAGCAGGGAACACGTAGGACTAGCGGGAGCTGAGCAGTTCTTC. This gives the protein CASREHVGLAGAEQFF.

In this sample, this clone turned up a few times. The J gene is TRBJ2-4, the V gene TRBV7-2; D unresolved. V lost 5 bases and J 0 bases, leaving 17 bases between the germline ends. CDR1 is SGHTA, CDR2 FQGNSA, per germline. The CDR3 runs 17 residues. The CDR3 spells CASSASPRQGAKNIQYF. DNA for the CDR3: TGTGCCAGCAGCGCCTCCCCCCGACAAGGAGCCAAAAACATTCAGTACTTC.

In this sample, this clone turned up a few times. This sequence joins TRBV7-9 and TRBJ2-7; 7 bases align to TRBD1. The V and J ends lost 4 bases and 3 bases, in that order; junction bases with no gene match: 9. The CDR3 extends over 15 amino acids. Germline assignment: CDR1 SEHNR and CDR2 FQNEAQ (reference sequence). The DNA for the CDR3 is TGTGCCAGCAGCTCTACAGGGGCGAGCGGCTACGAGCAGTACTTC. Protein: CASSSTGASGYEQYF. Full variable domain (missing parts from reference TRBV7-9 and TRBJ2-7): DTGVSQNPRHKITKRGQNVTFRCDPISEHNRLYWYRQTLGQGPEFLTYFQNEAQLEKSRLLSDRFSAERPKGSFSTLEIQRTEQGDSAMYLCASSSTGASGYEQYFGPGTRLTVT.

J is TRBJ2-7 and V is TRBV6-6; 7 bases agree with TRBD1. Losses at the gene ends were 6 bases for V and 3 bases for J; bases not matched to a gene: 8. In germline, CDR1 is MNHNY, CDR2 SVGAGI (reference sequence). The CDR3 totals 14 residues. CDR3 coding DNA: TGTGCCAGCAGCAGACAGGGTGGTAACTACGAGCAGTACTTC. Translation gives CASSRQGGNYEQYF.

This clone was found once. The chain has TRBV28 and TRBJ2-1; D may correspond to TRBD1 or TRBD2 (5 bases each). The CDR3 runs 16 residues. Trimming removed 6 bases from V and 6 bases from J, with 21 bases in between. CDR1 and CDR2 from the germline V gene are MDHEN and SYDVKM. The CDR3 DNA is TGTGCCAGCAGATTCCACGGGGCCAAGCCGTCCAATGAGCAGTTCTTC. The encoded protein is CASRFHGAKPSNEQFF.

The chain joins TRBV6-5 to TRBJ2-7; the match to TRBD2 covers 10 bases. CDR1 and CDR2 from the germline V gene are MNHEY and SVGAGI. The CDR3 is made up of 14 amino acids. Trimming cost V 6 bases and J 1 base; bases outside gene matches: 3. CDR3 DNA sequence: TGTGCCAGCAGCCTTAGCGGGAGGTCCTACGAGCAGTACTTC. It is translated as CASSLSGRSYEQYF.

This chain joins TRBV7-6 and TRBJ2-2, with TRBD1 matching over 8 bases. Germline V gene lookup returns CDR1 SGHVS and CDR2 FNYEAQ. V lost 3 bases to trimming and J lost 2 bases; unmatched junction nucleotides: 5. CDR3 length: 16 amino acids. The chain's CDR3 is CASSLSTGVNTGELFF. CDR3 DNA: TGTGCCAGCAGCTTGTCGACAGGGGTCAACACCGGGGAGCTGTTTTTT. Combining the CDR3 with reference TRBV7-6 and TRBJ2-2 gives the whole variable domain GAGVSQSPRYKVTKRGQDVALRCDPISGHVSLYWYRQALGQGPEFLTYFNYEAQQDKSGLPNDRFSAERPEGSISTLTIQRTEQRDSAMYRCASSLSTGVNTGELFFGEGSRLTVL.